This T cell receptor beta chain came from a study of blood T cell repertoires in COVID-19. As for the study in general: COVID-19 samples, acute and convalescent, were from the United States, Italy and Spain. The analysed material was cDNA or gDNA that came from T cells, B-cell-depleted T cells, or PBMCs.

This CDR3 has 15 amino acids. V lost 3 bases, J lost 6 bases, and 13 bases lay in between. The germline V gene encodes CDR1 KGHDR and CDR2 SFDVKD. Original methodology: It was from reference gene primer amplification that nucleated cell counts were estimated. Method: immunoSEQ multiplex PCR; TCRdb's copy keeps in-frame clones and lacks some. The D gene and trimming were derived from the DNA, and the V and J assignments and clone size from that table. This sample carries about 160,000 clones, around 82% of them seen once, and the ten largest clones take over 9.5%. The rearrangement joins TRBV24-1 to TRBJ2-2, with unresolved D. This TCR was recovered from a woman older than 75 with active or convalescent COVID-19. Specimen: peripheral blood. This CDR3 reads CATSDAQPSAGELFF. The CDR3 nucleotides read TGTGCCACCAGTGATGCACAGCCCTCCGCCGGGGAGCTGTTTTTT.